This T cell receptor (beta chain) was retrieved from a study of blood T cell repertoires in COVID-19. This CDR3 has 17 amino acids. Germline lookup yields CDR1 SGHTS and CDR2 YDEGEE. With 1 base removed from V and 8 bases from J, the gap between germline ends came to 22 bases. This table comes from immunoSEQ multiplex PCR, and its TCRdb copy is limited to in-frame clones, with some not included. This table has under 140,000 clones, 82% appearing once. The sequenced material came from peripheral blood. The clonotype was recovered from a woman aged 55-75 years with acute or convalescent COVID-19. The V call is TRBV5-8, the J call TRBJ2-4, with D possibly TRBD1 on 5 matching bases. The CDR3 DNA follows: TGTGCCAGCAGCTTGTTGGGGCTGGCGGTATGGAAACACATTCAGTACTTC. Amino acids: CASSLLGLAVWKHIQYF.